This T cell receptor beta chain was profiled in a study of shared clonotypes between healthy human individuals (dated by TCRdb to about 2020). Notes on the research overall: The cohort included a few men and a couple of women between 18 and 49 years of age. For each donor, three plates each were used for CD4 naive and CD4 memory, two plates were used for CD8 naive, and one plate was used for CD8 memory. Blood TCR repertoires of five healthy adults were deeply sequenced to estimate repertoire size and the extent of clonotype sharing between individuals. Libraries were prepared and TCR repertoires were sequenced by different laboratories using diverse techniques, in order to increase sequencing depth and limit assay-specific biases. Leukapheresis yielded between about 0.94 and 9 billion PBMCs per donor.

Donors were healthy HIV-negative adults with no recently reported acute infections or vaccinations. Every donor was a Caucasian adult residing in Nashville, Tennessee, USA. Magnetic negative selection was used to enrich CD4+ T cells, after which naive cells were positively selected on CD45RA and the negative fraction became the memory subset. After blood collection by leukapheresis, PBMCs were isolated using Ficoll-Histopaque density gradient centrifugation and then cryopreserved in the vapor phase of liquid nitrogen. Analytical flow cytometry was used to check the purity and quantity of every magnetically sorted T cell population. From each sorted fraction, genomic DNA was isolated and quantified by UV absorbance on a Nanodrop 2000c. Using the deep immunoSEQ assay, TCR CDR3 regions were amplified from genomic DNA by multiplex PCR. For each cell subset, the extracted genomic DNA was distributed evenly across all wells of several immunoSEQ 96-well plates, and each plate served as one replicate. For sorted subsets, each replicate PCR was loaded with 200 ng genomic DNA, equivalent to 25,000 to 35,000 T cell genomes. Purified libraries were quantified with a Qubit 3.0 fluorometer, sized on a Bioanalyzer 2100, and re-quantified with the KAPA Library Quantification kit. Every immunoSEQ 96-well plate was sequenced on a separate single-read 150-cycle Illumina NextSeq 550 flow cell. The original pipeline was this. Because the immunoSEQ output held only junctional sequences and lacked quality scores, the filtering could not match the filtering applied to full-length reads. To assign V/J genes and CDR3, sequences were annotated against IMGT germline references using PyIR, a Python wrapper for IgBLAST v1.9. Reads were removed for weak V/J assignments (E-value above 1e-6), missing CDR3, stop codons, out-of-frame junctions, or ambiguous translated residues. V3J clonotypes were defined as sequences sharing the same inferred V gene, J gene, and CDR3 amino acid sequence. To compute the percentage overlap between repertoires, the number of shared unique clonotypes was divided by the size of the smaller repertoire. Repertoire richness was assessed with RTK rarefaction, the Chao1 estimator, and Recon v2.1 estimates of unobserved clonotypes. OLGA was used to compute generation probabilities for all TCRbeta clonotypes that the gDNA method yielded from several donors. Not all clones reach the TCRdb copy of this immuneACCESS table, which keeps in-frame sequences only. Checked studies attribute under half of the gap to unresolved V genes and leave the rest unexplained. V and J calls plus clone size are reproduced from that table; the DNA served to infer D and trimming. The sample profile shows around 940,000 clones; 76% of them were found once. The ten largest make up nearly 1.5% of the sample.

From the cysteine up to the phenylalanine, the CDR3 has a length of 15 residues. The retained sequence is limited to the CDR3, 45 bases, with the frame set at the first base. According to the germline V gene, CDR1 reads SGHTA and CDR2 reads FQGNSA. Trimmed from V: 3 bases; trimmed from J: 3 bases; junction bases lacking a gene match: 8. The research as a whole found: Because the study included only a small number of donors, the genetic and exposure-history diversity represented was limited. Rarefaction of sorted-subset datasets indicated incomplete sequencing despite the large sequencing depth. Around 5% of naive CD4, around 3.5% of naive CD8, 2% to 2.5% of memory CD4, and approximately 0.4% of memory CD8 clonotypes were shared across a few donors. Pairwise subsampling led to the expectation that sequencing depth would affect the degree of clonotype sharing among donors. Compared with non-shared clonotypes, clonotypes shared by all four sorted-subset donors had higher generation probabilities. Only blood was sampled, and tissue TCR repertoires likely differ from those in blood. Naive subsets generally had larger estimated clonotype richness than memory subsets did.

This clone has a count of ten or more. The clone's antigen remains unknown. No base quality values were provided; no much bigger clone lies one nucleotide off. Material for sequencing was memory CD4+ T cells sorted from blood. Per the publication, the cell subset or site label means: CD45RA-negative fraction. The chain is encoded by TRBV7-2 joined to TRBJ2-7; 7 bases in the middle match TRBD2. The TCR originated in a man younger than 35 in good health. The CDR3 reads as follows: CASSLDGTTFYEQYF. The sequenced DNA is TGTGCCAGCAGCTTGGACGGGACTACCTTCTACGAGCAGTACTTC.